This T cell receptor beta chain was captured in a study of T cells after yellow fever vaccination. Study-wide results and limits: At day 0, almost all vaccine-responding clonotypes escaped detection in the sorted memory subsets.

At least ten counts were recorded for this clonotype. TCRdb processed the 5' RACE reads anew with MiXCR; each CDR3 protein has one entry. The profile shows 15,000 to 20,000 distinct CDR3 sequences, around 4% of them singletons. This material consisted of PBMCs, either bulk or a sorted T-cell subset (CD4+, CD8+, memory, or dextramer-sorted; not recorded which), taken 15 days after the yellow fever booster vaccination. The receptor was isolated from a man between 25 and 39 years old who received the YFV17D yellow fever vaccine.

The CDR3, as DNA: TGTGCCAGCAGTCCGATATTTGGGGGACGGGGAGGGAATGAGCAGTTCTTC. It encodes CASSPIFGGRGGNEQFF. The gene calls are TRBV12-3 or TRBV12-4 and TRBJ2-1, with 7 bases fitting TRBD2. J lost 7 bases, V lost 5 bases, and 17 bases had no gene match. This CDR3 is built from 17 residues.